One sample yielded the 25 T cell receptor beta chains listed below, sequenced in a study of shared clonotypes between healthy human individuals. The table came from immunoSEQ multiplex PCR; TCRdb's copy has only in-frame clones and leaves some out. The sample yields 800,000 to 1,200,000 clones, 75% to 85% seen once. Sequencing used memory CD4+ T cells from PBMCs. Subset reported: CD45RA-negative fraction. The receptors were sampled from a man younger than 30 in good health. Some clones in this sample may be carry-over from other donors' samples.

This clone was detected once. The chain joins TRBV27 to TRBJ2-3; TRBD2 matches at 7 bases. CDR1 and CDR2 from the germline V gene are MNHEY and SMNVEV (reference sequence). V trimming: 5 bases; J trimming: 6 bases; junction bases outside the gene matches: 17. The CDR3 length is 17 residues. CDR3 protein: CASSTGQAGLAEDTQYF. DNA for the CDR3: TGTGCCAGCAGTACGGGCCAAGCGGGGCTCGCTGAGGATACGCAGTATTTT.

The V call is TRBV20-1, the J call TRBJ2-7; D might be TRBD2 (6 bases). The CDR3 has 11 residues. Trimming left V 6 bases short and J 9 bases short, with 15 bases between. Germline V gives CDR1 DFQATT, CDR2 SNEGSKA (reference sequence). CDR3 DNA sequence: TGCAGTGCGGTGGCCCAGGGAGGGCAGTACTTC. Residues: CSAVAQGGQYF.

V and J are TRBV4-3 and TRBJ1-2, with 8 bases matching TRBD1. Germline V gene lookup returns CDR1 LGHNA and CDR2 YSLEER. The junction had 8 bases not matched to a gene; V was cut back by 0 bases and J by 5 bases. This CDR3 spans 16 amino acids. CDR3 sequence reads: CASSQDLRGRGYGYTF. The CDR3 bases are TGCGCCAGCAGCCAAGATCTCAGGGGGCGTGGATATGGCTACACCTTC.

J is TRBJ1-2 and V is TRBV5-4; TRBD1 agrees at 9 bases. Trimming removed 4 bases from V and 4 bases from J; junction bases left unmatched: 8. This CDR3 has 15 amino acids. Germline-derived CDR1 and CDR2 are SGHNT and YYREEE (reference sequence). In DNA form, the CDR3 reads TGTGCCAGCAGCGGGGGACAGGGCCTGACCTATGGCTACACCTTC. Translating gives CASSGGQGLTYGYTF.

The J gene is TRBJ2-7, the V gene TRBV6-6; TRBD1 might be the D (6 bases). The CDR3 covers 14 residues. V was pared by 2 bases and J by 2 bases, with 10 bases between. Germline-derived CDR1 and CDR2 are MNHNY and SVGAGI (reference sequence). DNA of the CDR3: TGTGCCAGCAGTTACAACAGGGAACCCTACGAGCAGTACTTC. Its protein product is CASSYNREPYEQYF.

The chain combines TRBV30 with TRBJ2-5; either TRBD1 or TRBD2 may supply D (6 bases each). The CDR3 loop spans 16 amino acids. CDR1 and CDR2 from the germline V gene are GTSNPN and SVGIG (reference sequence). V was clipped by 0 bases and J by 1 base, with 15 bases between them. CDR3 in amino acids: CAWSVGGGPGQETQYF. As DNA, the CDR3 is TGTGCCTGGAGTGTCGGAGGGGGTCCCGGCCAAGAGACCCAGTACTTC.

The rearrangement links TRBV12-5 to TRBJ1-3; 7 bases are a match to TRBD1. J was trimmed by 1 base and V by 6 bases; bases with no gene match: 9. This CDR3 comprises 16 residues. Germline V lookup: CDR1 LGHNT, CDR2 FRNRAP. Here the CDR3 DNA reads TGTGCTAGTGGGCTTTTTCTGGACAGGTCTGGAAACACCATATATTTT. Protein: CASGLFLDRSGNTIYF.

The V call is TRBV7-2, the J call TRBJ1-2, with D possibly TRBD1 on 5 matching bases. The CDR3 is made up of 16 amino acids. V was trimmed by 0 bases and J by 8 bases, leaving 19 bases between them. In germline, CDR1 is SGHTA, CDR2 FQGNSA. The CDR3 loop is CASSLAYGAGPKGYTF. CDR3 in DNA: TGTGCCAGCAGCTTAGCCTATGGGGCAGGGCCTAAAGGCTACACCTTC.

The chain has TRBV5-6 and TRBJ2-1; no reliable D call. The length of the CDR3 is 15 residues. Trimming took 2 bases from V and 9 from J, leaving 18 bases between them. Germline V CDR1 and CDR2: SGHDT, YYEEEE. The DNA for the CDR3 is TGTGCCAGCAGCTTCAGAAAGATACAATCTAGTGAGCAGTTCTTC. Its protein is CASSFRKIQSSEQFF.

The rearrangement links TRBV25-1 to TRBJ2-1, with 8 nucleotides matching TRBD2. The ends lost 6 bases at V and 7 bases at J; junction bases unmatched: 17. This CDR3 is built from 17 residues. CDR1 and CDR2 (germline): MGHDK, SYGVNS. CDR3 loop: CASSSEWFSGKGNEQFF. CDR3 nucleotides: TGTGCCAGCAGCAGTGAATGGTTTAGCGGGAAGGGGAATGAGCAGTTCTTC.

This chain connects TRBV14 to TRBJ1-1; a weak D match, TRBD1 (5 bases). CDR3 length equals 14 residues. V was trimmed by 3 bases and J by 4 bases, leaving 12 bases between them. The germline V gene encodes CDR1 SGHDN and CDR2 FVKESK. CDR3 residues: CASSQLGPRTEAFF. In DNA form, the CDR3 reads TGTGCCAGCAGCCAGTTGGGACCACGCACTGAAGCTTTCTTT. Supplemented by reference TRBV14 and TRBJ1-1, the full variable domain reads EAGVTQFPSHSVIEKGQTVTLRCDPISGHDNLYWYRRVMGKEIKFLLHFVKESKQDESGMPNNRFLAERTGGTYSTLKVQPAELEDSGVYFCASSQLGPRTEAFFGQGTRLTVV.

The genes are TRBV25-1 and TRBJ2-5; tentatively, D is TRBD1 (5 bases). CDR3 length: 14 residues. Trimming removed 6 bases at V and 2 bases at J, with 13 bases between. CDR1 is MGHDK, CDR2 SYGVNS, per germline. The CDR3 region has the DNA TGTGCCAGCAGGCCAGACAGCAATCAAGAGACCCAGTACTTC. Protein product: CASRPDSNQETQYF.

The rearrangement links TRBV5-1 to TRBJ1-1; D uncertain. Germline V lookup: CDR1 SGHRS, CDR2 YFSETQ. There are 14 residues in the CDR3. V was shortened by 6 bases and J by 1 base, with 13 bases between the two germline ends. In nucleotides, the CDR3 is TGCGCCAGCACCTCTGGGAGGGAGAACACTGAAGCTTTCTTT. This encodes CASTSGRENTEAFF.

The CDR3 region has the DNA TGTGCCAGCAGTGACCGGACAGGGAACACCGGGGAGCTGTTTTTT. Encoded protein: CASSDRTGNTGELFF. The V gene is TRBV28, the J gene TRBJ2-2, with 7 bases fitting TRBD1. Germline loops: CDR1 MDHEN, CDR2 SYDVKM. The CDR3 loop spans 15 amino acids. Unmatched junction bases numbered 4, after V lost 5 bases and J lost 1 base.

This clone was counted ten times or more. The chain has TRBV7-3 and TRBJ2-3; D is possibly TRBD1 (6 bases). The CDR3 is made up of 16 amino acids. V was cut by 5 bases and J by 0 bases, with 15 bases left in between. Germline CDR1 is SGHTA and CDR2 is FQGTGA. The CDR3 coding sequence is TGTGCCAGCAGCCCTGGGACACAAAGAAGCACAGATACGCAGTATTTT. As protein: CASSPGTQRSTDTQYF. Supplemented by reference TRBV7-3 and TRBJ2-3, the full variable domain reads GAGVSQTPSNKVTEKGKYVELRCDPISGHTALYWYRQSLGQGPEFLIYFQGTGAADDSGLPNDRFFAVRPEGSVSTLKIQRTERGDSAVYLCASSPGTQRSTDTQYFGPGTRLTVL.

The chain is built from TRBV2 and TRBJ2-5; D is possibly TRBD2 (6 bases). This CDR3 region has 14 residues. V shed 4 bases and J shed 5 bases, with 14 bases lying between them. The germline gives CDR1 SNHLY, CDR2 FYNNEI. DNA for the CDR3: TGTGCCAGCAGTGGGAGTGCGGGATCGGAGACCCAGTACTTC. It yields the protein CASSGSAGSETQYF. Drawing the rest from reference TRBV2 and TRBJ2-5, the complete variable domain is EPEVTQTPSHQVTQMGQEVILRCVPISNHLYFYWYRQILGQKVEFLVSFYNNEISEKSEIFDDQFSVERPDGSNFTLKIRSTKLEDSAMYFCASSGSAGSETQYFGPGTRLLVL.

V is TRBV7-2 and J is TRBJ2-3; D gene unclear. The V end lost 2 bases, the J end lost 1 base, and 7 bases lay between the germline ends. Germline lookup yields CDR1 SGHTA and CDR2 FQGNSA. The CDR3 contains 14 residues. The chain's CDR3 is CASSLFGRTDTQYF. CDR3 coding DNA: TGTGCCAGCAGCTTATTCGGTCGCACAGATACGCAGTATTTT.

The gene calls are TRBV28 and TRBJ2-5; 8 bases map to TRBD1. The J call may be faulty, since TRBJ2-7 better matches the DNA end. The CDR3 contains 15 residues. Germline lookup yields CDR1 MDHEN and CDR2 SYDVKM. In DNA, the CDR3 is TGTGCCAGCAGTTCTCCGGGACAGGCACCCTACGAGCAGTACTTC. Amino acids: CASSSPGQAPYEQYF.

The chain employs TRBV11-2 and TRBJ1-2; tentative D call: TRBD1 (5 bases). This CDR3 has 12 residues. Germline lookup yields CDR1 SGHAT and CDR2 FQNNGV. V lost 5 bases to trimming and J lost 8 bases, with 12 bases between them. The CDR3 region is CASSLTGFGYTF. In DNA form, the CDR3 reads TGTGCCAGCAGCCTCACAGGTTTCGGCTACACCTTC.

The chain carries TRBV7-9 and TRBJ2-3; no clear D gene. The CDR3 is 11 residues long. V was clipped by 8 bases and J by 8 bases, with 11 bases between them. Germline CDR1 is SEHNR and CDR2 is FQNEAQ (reference sequence). The CDR3, as DNA: TGTGCCAGCCAAAGCGAGACTACGCAGTATTTT. Encoded protein: CASQSETTQYF.

As for this clone: A read error is possible here, since a much larger clone lies one base away. The chain recombines TRBV7-9 with TRBJ2-7; TRBD1 matches at 8 bases. CDR1 is SEHNR, CDR2 FQNEAQ, per germline (reference sequence). With V trimmed by 6 bases and J by 1 base, 5 bases remained unmatched. The CDR3 totals 14 residues. CDR3 amino acids: CASRRTGRSYEQYF. The CDR3 DNA is TGTGCCAGCAGGAGGACAGGGAGGTCCTACGAGCAGTACTTC.

The sample holds one count of this clone. V gene TRBV5-1 combines with J gene TRBJ1-1; tentatively, D is TRBD1 (6 bases). V lost 3 bases, J lost 0 bases, and 15 bases lay in between. This CDR3 region has 16 residues. In germline, CDR1 is SGHRS, CDR2 YFSETQ. The CDR3 reads CASSSQGGGLNTEAFF. For the CDR3, the DNA is TGCGCCAGCAGCTCACAGGGTGGGGGGCTGAACACTGAAGCTTTCTTT.

The V gene is TRBV6-1, the J gene TRBJ2-7; TRBD2 matches at 10 bases. The trim removed 4 bases at V and 0 bases at J, leaving 6 bases unmatched. Germline CDR1 is MNHNS and CDR2 is SASEGT. This CDR3 region has 16 residues. Written as DNA, the CDR3 is TGTGCCAGCAGTGGGACTAGCGGACTCCTCTCCTACGAGCAGTACTTC. It encodes CASSGTSGLLSYEQYF.

The J gene is TRBJ2-1, the V gene TRBV11-3; D ambiguous. The CDR3 sequence is 15 residues long. Germline assignment: CDR1 SGHNT and CDR2 YENEEA. Trimming left V 2 bases short and J 5 bases short, with 13 bases between. CDR3 in DNA: TGTGCCAGCAGCTTATTTTCCTTAGGGAACAATGAGCAGTTCTTC. This codes for CASSLFSLGNNEQFF.

Note on this clone: Other DNA variants within this sample encode the same CDR3. The V gene is TRBV5-1, the J gene TRBJ2-7, with 7 bases that match TRBD1. Germline CDR1 SGHRS, CDR2 YFSETQ. Trimming removed 2 bases from V and 1 base from J; junction bases left unmatched: 3. The CDR3 has 14 amino acids. The CDR3 sequence is CASSLQGQSYEQYF. The DNA for the CDR3 is TGCGCCAGCAGCTTACAGGGACAGTCCTACGAGCAGTACTTC.